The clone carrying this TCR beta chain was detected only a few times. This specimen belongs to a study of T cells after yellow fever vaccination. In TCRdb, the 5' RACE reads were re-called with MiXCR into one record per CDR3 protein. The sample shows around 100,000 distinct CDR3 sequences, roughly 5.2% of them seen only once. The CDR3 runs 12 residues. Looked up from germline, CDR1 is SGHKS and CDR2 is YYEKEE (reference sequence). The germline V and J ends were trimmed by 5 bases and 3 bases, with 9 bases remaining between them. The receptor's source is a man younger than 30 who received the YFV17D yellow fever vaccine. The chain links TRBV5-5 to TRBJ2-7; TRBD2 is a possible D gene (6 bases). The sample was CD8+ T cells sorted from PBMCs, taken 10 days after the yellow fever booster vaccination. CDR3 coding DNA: TGTGCCAGCAGGCGGGACGGCTACGAGCAGTACTTC. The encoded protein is CASRRDGYEQYF.